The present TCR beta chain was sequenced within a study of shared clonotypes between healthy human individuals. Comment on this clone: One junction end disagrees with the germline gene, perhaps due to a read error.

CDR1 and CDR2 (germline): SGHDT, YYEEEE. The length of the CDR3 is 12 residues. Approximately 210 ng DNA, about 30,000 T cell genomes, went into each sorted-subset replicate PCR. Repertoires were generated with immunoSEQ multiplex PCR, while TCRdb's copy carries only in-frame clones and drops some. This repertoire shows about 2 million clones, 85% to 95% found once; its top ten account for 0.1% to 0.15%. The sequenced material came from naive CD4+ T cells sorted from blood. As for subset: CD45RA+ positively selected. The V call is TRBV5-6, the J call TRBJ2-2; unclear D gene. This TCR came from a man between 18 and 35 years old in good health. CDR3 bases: TGTGCCGGCAGCTTGGCCGGGCGGGAGCTGTTTTTT. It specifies CAGSLAGRELFF.